A selection of T cell receptor beta chains follows, all from one sample in a study of blood T cell repertoires in COVID-19. Clones were sequenced by immunoSEQ multiplex PCR, and TCRdb holds only the in-frame ones, with some missing. The table includes some 490,000 clones, 88% detected once. The sequencing input was PBMCs or T cells enriched from blood (not recorded which). These receptors were obtained from a woman aged 60 to 75 who had recovered from COVID-19. Both conserved end residues are part of each CDR3. Fields, in order: J gene, D gene, V gene, clone size, CDR3 length, CDR3 protein, CDR3 DNA. A D gene is named only where the DNA matches it firmly. Only some rows state a clone size, as once, few, many or a class for expanded clones.

j_call: TRBJ2-1; d_call: TRBD2; v_call: TRBV19; clone_size: .; cdr3_length: 16; cdr3_aa: CASSPPPAGVHNEQFF; cdr3_nt: TGTGCCAGTAGTCCCCCCCCAGCGGGGGTACACAATGAGCAGTTCTTC
j_call: TRBJ1-5; d_call: .; v_call: TRBV7-9; clone_size: .; cdr3_length: 14; cdr3_aa: CASSFPGAHQPQHF; cdr3_nt: TGTGCCAGCAGCTTCCCAGGGGCCCATCAGCCCCAGCATTTT
j_call: TRBJ2-1; d_call: .; v_call: TRBV5-1; clone_size: once; cdr3_length: 14; cdr3_aa: CASSRDSAINEQFF; cdr3_nt: TGCGCCAGCAGCAGGGACTCCGCAATCAATGAGCAGTTCTTC
j_call: TRBJ1-1; d_call: .; v_call: TRBV14; clone_size: .; cdr3_length: 15; cdr3_aa: CASSPLTVPGEGAFF; cdr3_nt: TGTGCCAGCAGCCCACTGACAGTCCCTGGGGAGGGGGCTTTCTTT
j_call: TRBJ1-2; d_call: .; v_call: TRBV5-1; clone_size: .; cdr3_length: 13; cdr3_aa: CASSLALDYGYTF; cdr3_nt: TGCGCCAGCAGCTTGGCCCTTGACTATGGCTACACCTTC
j_call: TRBJ1-2; d_call: .; v_call: TRBV10-3; clone_size: once; cdr3_length: 16; cdr3_aa: CAIPGVSGGGSTGYTF; cdr3_nt: TGTGCCATCCCCGGGGTCAGCGGGGGCGGGTCAACTGGCTACACCTTC
j_call: TRBJ2-5; d_call: TRBD2; v_call: TRBV10-2; clone_size: .; cdr3_length: 17; cdr3_aa: CASSAVGTSGRKETQYF; cdr3_nt: TGCGCCAGCAGTGCCGTGGGGACTAGCGGGCGTAAAGAGACCCAGTACTTC
j_call: TRBJ1-6; d_call: .; v_call: TRBV5-6; clone_size: .; cdr3_length: 17; cdr3_aa: CASSLGTGRGVNSPLHF; cdr3_nt: TGTGCCAGCAGTTTAGGAACAGGGAGGGGAGTGAATTCACCCCTCCACTTT
j_call: TRBJ1-5; d_call: .; v_call: TRBV6-5; clone_size: .; cdr3_length: 15; cdr3_aa: CASSRGGRFNQPQHF; cdr3_nt: TGTGCCAGCAGTCGGGGGGGGAGATTCAATCAGCCCCAGCATTTT
j_call: TRBJ1-1; d_call: .; v_call: TRBV2; clone_size: .; cdr3_length: 16; cdr3_aa: CASSQGRLLRNTEAFF; cdr3_nt: TGTGCCAGCAGCCAGGGTCGGCTACTCCGGAACACTGAAGCTTTCTTT
j_call: TRBJ2-1; d_call: TRBD2; v_call: TRBV19; clone_size: few; cdr3_length: 13; cdr3_aa: CASGYSTGGEQFF; cdr3_nt: TGTGCCAGTGGGTACAGTACGGGGGGTGAGCAGTTCTTC
j_call: TRBJ2-5; d_call: .; v_call: TRBV5-1; clone_size: .; cdr3_length: 13; cdr3_aa: CASRDSRQETQYF; cdr3_nt: TGCGCCAGCAGGGACAGCCGCCAAGAGACCCAGTACTTC
j_call: TRBJ1-2; d_call: .; v_call: TRBV19; clone_size: .; cdr3_length: 13; cdr3_aa: CASSNYRLHGYTF; cdr3_nt: TGTGCCAGTAGTAACTACAGGCTCCATGGCTACACCTTC
j_call: TRBJ1-1; d_call: .; v_call: TRBV12-5; clone_size: .; cdr3_length: 12; cdr3_aa: CASGLTGQEAFF; cdr3_nt: TGTGCTAGTGGTTTGACCGGACAGGAAGCTTTCTTT
j_call: TRBJ1-2; d_call: .; v_call: TRBV3-1/TRBV3-2; clone_size: .; cdr3_length: 14; cdr3_aa: CASSRGGQNTGYTF; cdr3_nt: TGTGCCAGCAGCCGAGGGGGACAAAATACTGGCTACACCTTC
j_call: TRBJ1-3; d_call: .; v_call: TRBV6-5; clone_size: .; cdr3_length: 16; cdr3_aa: CASSYSGRGLGNTIYF; cdr3_nt: TGTGCCAGCAGTTACTCTGGCAGGGGCCTAGGAAACACCATATATTTT
j_call: TRBJ1-2; d_call: .; v_call: TRBV7-2; clone_size: .; cdr3_length: 15; cdr3_aa: CASSLAQNPNYGYTF; cdr3_nt: TGTGCCAGCAGCTTAGCACAAAACCCAAACTATGGCTACACCTTC
j_call: TRBJ1-5; d_call: .; v_call: TRBV6-5; clone_size: few; cdr3_length: 13; cdr3_aa: CASRWRDNQPQHF; cdr3_nt: TGTGCCAGCCGTTGGAGGGACAATCAGCCCCAGCATTTT
j_call: TRBJ1-5; d_call: TRBD1; v_call: TRBV6-5; clone_size: .; cdr3_length: 15; cdr3_aa: CASSYNRGSNQPQHF; cdr3_nt: TGTGCCAGCAGTTACAACAGGGGCAGCAATCAGCCCCAGCATTTT
j_call: TRBJ1-1; d_call: .; v_call: TRBV27; clone_size: .; cdr3_length: 18; cdr3_aa: CASSLLRAGIPWGTEAFF; cdr3_nt: TGTGCCAGCAGTCTACTGCGGGCGGGGATCCCCTGGGGCACTGAAGCTTTCTTT
j_call: TRBJ2-1; d_call: .; v_call: TRBV5-1; clone_size: .; cdr3_length: 15; cdr3_aa: CASSHSEGTYNEQFF; cdr3_nt: TGCGCCAGCAGCCATAGCGAAGGTACCTACAATGAGCAGTTCTTC
j_call: TRBJ1-1; d_call: TRBD1; v_call: TRBV15; clone_size: .; cdr3_length: 15; cdr3_aa: CATSRATGKGAEAFF; cdr3_nt: TGTGCCACCAGCAGAGCGACAGGGAAAGGAGCTGAAGCTTTCTTT
j_call: TRBJ1-2; d_call: TRBD1; v_call: TRBV2; clone_size: .; cdr3_length: 13; cdr3_aa: CASSLGTDYGYTF; cdr3_nt: TGTGCCAGCAGTCTTGGGACAGACTATGGCTACACCTTC
j_call: TRBJ2-3; d_call: TRBD2; v_call: TRBV9; clone_size: .; cdr3_length: 15; cdr3_aa: CASSAEGLVADTQYF; cdr3_nt: TGTGCCAGCAGCGCGGAGGGACTAGTGGCAGATACGCAGTATTTT
j_call: TRBJ2-1; d_call: TRBD2; v_call: TRBV4-1; clone_size: .; cdr3_length: 16; cdr3_aa: CASSQLAGGRRDEQFF; cdr3_nt: TGCGCCAGCAGCCAATTAGCGGGGGGGCGGAGGGATGAGCAGTTCTTC
j_call: TRBJ1-1; d_call: TRBD1; v_call: TRBV29-1; clone_size: .; cdr3_length: 14; cdr3_aa: CSELMDRENTEAFF; cdr3_nt: TGCAGCGAGCTGATGGACAGGGAGAACACTGAAGCTTTCTTT
j_call: TRBJ1-4; d_call: TRBD1; v_call: TRBV9; clone_size: .; cdr3_length: 16; cdr3_aa: CASTKGSGQGGEKLFF; cdr3_nt: TGTGCCAGCACCAAAGGCTCGGGACAGGGAGGTGAAAAACTGTTTTTT
j_call: TRBJ2-1; d_call: TRBD2; v_call: TRBV6-1; clone_size: .; cdr3_length: 15; cdr3_aa: CASSEASGGHNEQFF; cdr3_nt: TGTGCCAGCAGTGAAGCTAGCGGGGGCCACAATGAGCAGTTCTTC
j_call: TRBJ1-6; d_call: .; v_call: TRBV25-1; clone_size: .; cdr3_length: 15; cdr3_aa: CASSVARVNNSPLHF; cdr3_nt: TGTGCCAGCAGTGTGGCCAGGGTGAATAATTCACCCCTCCACTTT
j_call: TRBJ1-1; d_call: .; v_call: TRBV3-1/TRBV3-2; clone_size: .; cdr3_length: 14; cdr3_aa: CASSQEGGGTEAFF; cdr3_nt: TGTGCCAGCAGCCAGGAGGGAGGAGGAACTGAAGCTTTCTTT
j_call: TRBJ1-2; d_call: TRBD1; v_call: TRBV4-1; clone_size: .; cdr3_length: 13; cdr3_aa: CASSHGTGGGYTF; cdr3_nt: TGCGCCAGCAGCCATGGGACAGGGGGCGGCTACACCTTC
j_call: TRBJ2-2; d_call: .; v_call: TRBV3-1/TRBV3-2; clone_size: .; cdr3_length: 16; cdr3_aa: CASSQTTGRNTGELFF; cdr3_nt: TGTGCCAGCAGCCAAACGACGGGGAGGAACACCGGGGAGCTGTTTTTT
j_call: TRBJ1-2; d_call: .; v_call: TRBV25-1; clone_size: .; cdr3_length: 12; cdr3_aa: CASYVPNYGYTF; cdr3_nt: TGTGCCAGCTATGTTCCTAACTATGGCTACACCTTC
j_call: TRBJ1-2; d_call: TRBD1; v_call: TRBV28; clone_size: .; cdr3_length: 16; cdr3_aa: CASSPVGTAITTGYTF; cdr3_nt: TGTGCCAGCAGCCCCGTAGGGACAGCTATTACAACCGGCTACACCTTC
j_call: TRBJ1-2; d_call: TRBD1; v_call: TRBV2; clone_size: .; cdr3_length: 14; cdr3_aa: CASRGDRGDYGYTF; cdr3_nt: TGTGCCAGCAGAGGGGACAGGGGGGACTATGGCTACACCTTC
j_call: TRBJ1-6; d_call: TRBD1; v_call: TRBV7-9; clone_size: .; cdr3_length: 13; cdr3_aa: CASSFNRGSPLHF; cdr3_nt: TGTGCCAGCAGCTTCAACAGGGGTTCACCCCTCCACTTT
j_call: TRBJ1-5; d_call: .; v_call: TRBV30; clone_size: .; cdr3_length: 16; cdr3_aa: CAWARRGGLGNQPQHF; cdr3_nt: TGTGCCTGGGCCCGTCGGGGGGGGCTAGGCAATCAGCCCCAGCATTTT
j_call: TRBJ2-7; d_call: TRBD2; v_call: TRBV7-8; clone_size: .; cdr3_length: 15; cdr3_aa: CASSVSGGVSYEQYF; cdr3_nt: TGTGCCAGCAGCGTTAGCGGGGGGGTCTCCTACGAGCAGTACTTC
j_call: TRBJ2-5; d_call: TRBD2; v_call: TRBV5-6; clone_size: .; cdr3_length: 16; cdr3_aa: CASSLERGRFQETQYF; cdr3_nt: TGTGCCAGCAGCTTGGAGCGGGGGAGGTTTCAAGAGACCCAGTACTTC
j_call: TRBJ2-1; d_call: .; v_call: TRBV3-1/TRBV3-2; clone_size: .; cdr3_length: 12; cdr3_aa: CASMSSYNEQFF; cdr3_nt: TGTGCCAGCATGAGCTCCTACAATGAGCAGTTCTTC
j_call: TRBJ1-5; d_call: TRBD1; v_call: TRBV19; clone_size: .; cdr3_length: 18; cdr3_aa: CASSPRQGQHYSNQPQHF; cdr3_nt: TGTGCCAGTAGTCCCCGACAGGGGCAGCATTATAGCAATCAGCCCCAGCATTTT
j_call: TRBJ1-2; d_call: .; v_call: TRBV2; clone_size: .; cdr3_length: 13; cdr3_aa: CASSDGKLYGYTF; cdr3_nt: TGTGCCAGCAGTGACGGGAAGCTCTATGGCTACACCTTC